These 32 T cell receptor beta chains came from one sample sequenced in a study of blood T cell repertoires in COVID-19. Clones were sequenced by immunoSEQ multiplex PCR, and TCRdb holds only the in-frame ones, with some missing. The table shows about 160,000 clones, with over 75% occurring only once. The sample was peripheral blood. Every receptor here comes from an elderly man with COVID-19, enrolled during active disease.

The V and J genes are TRBV12-3 or TRBV12-4 and TRBJ2-7; D call uncertain. The CDR3 consists of 11 residues. Trimming took off 2 bases at V and 3 bases at J, with 2 bases between the two ends. The CDR3 DNA reads TGTGCCAGCAGTTTACTCTACGAGCAGTACTTC. Translation: CASSLLYEQYF.

As regards this clone: One end of the junction does not line up with germline, which may come from a read error. The chain employs TRBV11-3 and TRBJ1-1; TRBD1 might be the D (5 bases). There are 14 residues in the CDR3. Germline CDR1 reads SGHNT; CDR2 reads YENEEA. The DNA for the CDR3 is TGTGCCAGCAGCTTGGGGGGTGGAGGGACTGAAACTTTCTTT. Translating it yields CASSLGGGGTETFF. Complete variable domain (other parts from reference TRBV11-3 and TRBJ1-1): EAGVVQSPRYKIIEKKQPVAFWCNPISGHNTLYWYLQNLGQGPELLIRYENEEAVDDSQLPKDRFSAERLKGVDSTLKIQPAELGDSAVYLCASSLGGGGTETFFGQGTRLTVV.

This chain connects TRBV28 to TRBJ1-4, with 7 bases identical to TRBD1. Per germline, CDR1 MDHEN and CDR2 SYDVKM. Germline trimming cut 8 bases from V and 8 bases from J; bases unmatched to any gene: 11. The CDR3 is 14 amino acids. The CDR3 protein is CASGYRGGGEKLFF. As DNA, the CDR3 is TGTGCCAGCGGGTACAGGGGAGGTGGAGAAAAACTGTTTTTT. Combining the CDR3 with reference TRBV28 and TRBJ1-4 gives the whole variable domain DVKVTQSSRYLVKRTGEKVFLECVQDMDHENMFWYRQDPGLGLRLIYFSYDVKMKEKGDIPEGYSVSREKKERFSLILESASTNQTSMYLCASGYRGGGEKLFFGSGTQLSVL.

The chain is built from TRBV19 and TRBJ2-7, with D maybe TRBD2 (5 bases). Germline CDR1 reads LNHDA; CDR2 reads SQIVND (reference sequence). The CDR3 has 15 amino acids. The ends were cut back, 5 bases at V and 0 bases at J, with 14 bases in the middle. This chain's CDR3 is CASSRGDTSSYEQYF. As DNA, the CDR3 is TGTGCCAGTAGTCGGGGAGATACCAGCTCCTACGAGCAGTACTTC.

The genes are TRBV4-1 and TRBJ1-1; D call uncertain. The CDR3 length is 18 residues. V lost 1 base to trimming and J lost 0 bases, with 18 bases between them. Germline lookup yields CDR1 MGHRA and CDR2 YSYEKL. CDR3 DNA: TGCGCCAGCAGCCAAGGAATTTTGGGGAGACGGTTGAACACTGAAGCTTTCTTT. Translated, it gives CASSQGILGRRLNTEAFF.

This chain joins TRBV5-8 and TRBJ2-3, with 8 positions matching TRBD2. Trimming at V came to 4 bases and at J to 0 bases, leaving 7 bases not matched to a gene. CDR3 size: 16 residues. The germline V gene has CDR1 SGHTS and CDR2 YDEGEE. In nucleotides, the CDR3 is TGTGCCAGCAGCCCAGGAAGCGGGGGAAGCACAGATACGCAGTATTTT. It codes for CASSPGSGGSTDTQYF.

This chain links TRBV14 with TRBJ2-2, with a possible D match to TRBD1 (5 bases). V lost 6 bases, J lost 4 bases, and 15 bases lay in between. CDR3 length: 15 residues. In germline, CDR1 is SGHDN, CDR2 FVKESK. The CDR3 loop is CASRGRGRGTGELFF. The CDR3 DNA reads as TGTGCCAGCAGAGGACGCGGAAGGGGCACCGGGGAGCTGTTTTTT.

The rearrangement links TRBV7-3 to TRBJ2-2; 7 bases agree with TRBD2. Germline V gene data show CDR1 as SGHTA and CDR2 as FQGTGA. The CDR3 totals 14 residues. V was pared by 0 bases and J by 5 bases, with 0 bases of the junction left unmatched. The CDR3 protein is CASSLTSGTGELFF. The CDR3 nucleotides are TGTGCCAGCAGCTTAACTAGCGGGACCGGGGAGCTGTTTTTT.

The chain is built from TRBV7-8 and TRBJ2-7, with 8 nucleotides matching TRBD1. CDR1 and CDR2 (germline): SGHVS, FQNEAQ. Trimming at V came to 5 bases and at J to 0 bases, leaving 6 bases not matched to a gene. This CDR3 region has 15 residues. The CDR3: CASSHDRGGSYEQYF. CDR3 coding DNA: TGTGCCAGCAGCCACGACAGGGGAGGCTCCTACGAGCAGTACTTC.

The CDR3 nucleotides are TGTGCCAGCAGCCCCAGAGGCGACTATGGCTACACCTTC. Protein: CASSPRGDYGYTF. The gene calls are TRBV13 and TRBJ1-2; D is unclear. Trimming removed 5 bases from V and 3 bases from J, with 10 bases in between. The CDR3 runs 13 residues. CDR1 is PRHDT and CDR2 is FYEKMQ in the germline V gene (reference sequence).

The chain couples TRBV20-1 to TRBJ1-5; possible D gene TRBD1, 5 bases. Per germline, CDR1 DFQATT and CDR2 SNEGSKA (reference sequence). Trimming removed 3 bases from V and 0 bases from J, with 12 bases in between. The CDR3 covers 15 residues. The DNA of the CDR3 is TGCAGTGCTAGTGATCTCAGGGATAGCAATCAGCCCCAGCATTTT. Amino acid sequence: CSASDLRDSNQPQHF.

The chain couples TRBV28 to TRBJ2-7; D ambiguous. Germline CDR1 MDHEN, CDR2 SYDVKM. The CDR3 is 12 amino acids. Trimming pared 1 base from V and 3 bases from J, leaving 4 bases between. CDR3 nucleotides: TGTGCCAGCAGTTTATCCCTCTACGAGCAGTACTTC. Its protein product is CASSLSLYEQYF.

The chain combines TRBV12-3 or TRBV12-4 with TRBJ2-7; D is undetermined. This CDR3 spans 12 amino acids. With 3 bases removed from V and 3 bases from J, the gap between germline ends came to 6 bases. In nucleotides, the CDR3 is TGTGCCAGCAGTTTCGTAATCTACGAGCAGTACTTC. Protein product: CASSFVIYEQYF.

This clone appeared a few times. The rearrangement joins TRBV6-6 to TRBJ1-5; D perhaps matches TRBD1 (5 bases). This CDR3 comprises 12 residues. The germline V gene has CDR1 MNHNY and CDR2 SVGAGI (reference sequence). Deletions cut 10 bases from V and 8 bases from J, with 15 bases between. Here the CDR3 reads CAIGSQGEPQHF. The DNA for the CDR3 is TGTGCCATCGGGTCCCAAGGGGAGCCCCAGCATTTT.

This clone was seen more than once but under ten times. The chain uses TRBV28 and TRBJ1-6; 8 bases map to TRBD1. Trimming removed 5 bases from V and 10 bases from J; junction bases left unmatched: 13. Germline lookup yields CDR1 MDHEN and CDR2 SYDVKM. The CDR3 sequence is 16 residues long. CDR3 sequence reads: CASSPPFLQGGSPLHF. CDR3 nucleotide sequence: TGTGCCAGCAGTCCTCCCTTTTTACAGGGGGGATCACCCCTCCACTTT.

This clone was found many times. The V call is TRBV4-2, the J call TRBJ2-7, with TRBD1 matching 11 bases. Germline V gene data show CDR1 as LGHNA and CDR2 as YNFKEQ. This CDR3 contains 15 residues. J lost 5 bases, V lost 2 bases, and 5 bases had no gene match. The chain's CDR3 is CASSQTGQGVNEQYF. CDR3 sequence (DNA): TGTGCCAGCAGCCAAACGGGACAGGGGGTGAACGAGCAGTACTTC.

The CDR3 region has the DNA TGCGCCAGCAGTGGACAGGGAGGTCCTTCCTACGAGCAGTACTTC. Translated, it gives CASSGQGGPSYEQYF. This rearrangement joins TRBV5-1 to TRBJ2-7; 8 positions match TRBD1. Germline V gene data show CDR1 as SGHRS and CDR2 as YFSETQ. V lost 5 bases to trimming and J lost 1 base; unmatched junction nucleotides: 8. The CDR3 sequence is 15 residues long.

This clone was seen once. The CDR3 protein is CASSVSGSSYNSPLHF. The DNA for the CDR3 is TGTGCCAGCAGCGTATCAGGATCCTCCTATAATTCACCCCTCCACTTT. The chain is built from TRBV9 and TRBJ1-6, with D unclear. CDR3 size: 16 residues. The germline V and J ends were trimmed by 1 base and 0 bases, with 8 bases remaining between them. The germline V gene has CDR1 SGDLS and CDR2 YYNGEE.

V gene TRBV7-9 combines with J gene TRBJ2-7; possible D gene TRBD2, 6 bases. CDR1 SEHNR and CDR2 FQNEAQ come from the germline V gene (reference sequence). V lost 2 bases and J lost 0, with 11 bases in between. The CDR3 loop spans 15 amino acids. The CDR3 loop is CASSLFGGSSYEQYF. The CDR3 DNA sequence: TGTGCCAGCAGCTTATTCGGGGGTAGCTCCTACGAGCAGTACTTC.

The V gene is TRBV18, the J gene TRBJ1-5; D is possibly TRBD1 (6 bases). Germline CDR1 and CDR2: KGHSH and LQKENI. V was trimmed by 2 bases and J by 5 bases, leaving 7 bases between them. The CDR3 is 13 amino acids. The CDR3 DNA follows: TGTGCCAGCTCACCAGGGGGCTATCAGCCCCAGCATTTT. This gives the protein CASSPGGYQPQHF.

This clone was picked up one time. The rearrangement links TRBV10-1 to TRBJ1-1; D uncertain. Per the germline V gene, CDR1 is WNHNN and CDR2 is SYGVQD (reference sequence). The CDR3 runs to 13 residues. Trimming took 4 bases from V and 3 from J, leaving 9 bases between them. The CDR3 bases are TGCGCCAGCAGTGGGGCGAGGGACACTGAAGCTTTCTTT. This translates into CASSGARDTEAFF.

This clone was counted a few times. The J gene is TRBJ2-2, the V gene TRBV29-1; D is undetermined. CDR3 length equals 14 residues. The germline gives CDR1 SQVTM, CDR2 ANQGSEA. V dropped 0 bases and J dropped 2 bases, with 7 bases sitting between them. The DNA for the CDR3 is TGCAGCGTTGAAGATGGCGGAAACACCGGGGAGCTGTTTTTT. It specifies CSVEDGGNTGELFF.

This clone came up a few times. This chain connects TRBV19 to TRBJ2-2, with TRBD1 identical over 9 bases. The CDR3 contains 17 residues. V trimming: 5 bases; J trimming: 2 bases; junction bases outside the gene matches: 9. CDR1 LNHDA and CDR2 SQIVND come from the germline V gene (reference sequence). The CDR3 is CASSPRGTGFNTGELFF. The DNA of the CDR3 is TGTGCCAGTAGTCCAAGAGGGACAGGGTTTAACACCGGGGAGCTGTTTTTT.

The chain recombines TRBV4-3 with TRBJ2-2; the match to TRBD2 covers 9 bases. The V segment lost 0 bases and the J segment 4 bases; nucleotides outside the gene matches: 6. The CDR3 is 17 amino acids. The V gene's germline CDR1 is LGHNA and CDR2 YSLEER. This chain's CDR3 is CASSQDIRRGGTGELFF. CDR3 in DNA: TGCGCCAGCAGCCAAGATATTAGGCGGGGGGGCACCGGGGAGCTGTTTTTT.

The chain links TRBV19 to TRBJ2-7, with TRBD1 identical over 7 bases. The CDR3 is 13 residues long. Unmatched junction bases numbered 1, after V lost 4 bases and J lost 1 base. The V gene's germline CDR1 is LNHDA and CDR2 SQIVND (reference sequence). Here the CDR3 DNA reads TGTGCCAGTAGTAGACAGGGTTCCTACGAGCAGTACTTC. Encoded protein: CASSRQGSYEQYF.

The chain is built from TRBV4-1 and TRBJ1-2; possibly TRBD1 for D (6 bases). The germline CDR1 and CDR2 sequences are MGHRA and YSYEKL. V lost 0 bases to trimming and J lost 7 bases, with 15 bases between them. The CDR3 length is 15 residues. As DNA, the CDR3 is TGCGCCAGCAGCCAAGAGGCGGGGGGGCCTCGTGGCTACACCTTC. Amino acids: CASSQEAGGPRGYTF.

V gene TRBV5-6 combines with J gene TRBJ2-1, with TRBD2 matching over 7 bases. V was clipped by 5 bases and J by 10 bases; unmatched bases: 6. Germline assignment: CDR1 SGHDT and CDR2 YYEEEE. The CDR3 extends over 12 amino acids. CDR3 region: CASRVRGREQFF. CDR3 nucleotide sequence: TGTGCCAGCAGGGTGCGGGGGAGGGAGCAGTTCTTC.

CDR3 DNA: TGTGCCAGCAGCCAAAGGACTAGCGGGGGAAATTCCTACGAGCAGTACTTC. It yields the protein CASSQRTSGGNSYEQYF. This chain uses TRBV4-2 with TRBJ2-7; 13 bases map to TRBD2. This CDR3 is 17 amino acids long. V lost 2 bases to trimming and J lost 1 base; unmatched junction nucleotides: 5. In germline, CDR1 is LGHNA, CDR2 YNFKEQ.

The chain joins TRBV28 to TRBJ1-6, with TRBD1 identical over 9 bases. The germline gives CDR1 MDHEN, CDR2 SYDVKM. Trimming removed 9 bases from V and 7 bases from J; junction bases left unmatched: 10. The CDR3 totals 15 residues. The CDR3 spells CASRQGVLRNSPLHF. CDR3 nucleotides: TGTGCCAGTCGACAGGGGGTCTTACGAAATTCACCCCTCCACTTT. Full variable domain (missing parts from reference TRBV28 and TRBJ1-6): DVKVTQSSRYLVKRTGEKVFLECVQDMDHENMFWYRQDPGLGLRLIYFSYDVKMKEKGDIPEGYSVSREKKERFSLILESASTNQTSMYLCASRQGVLRNSPLHFGNGTRLTVT.

This chain joins TRBV28 and TRBJ1-3; 7 bases agree with TRBD1. The CDR3 spans 15 residues. Trimming removed 5 bases from V and 4 bases from J; junction bases left unmatched: 8. The germline V gene encodes CDR1 MDHEN and CDR2 SYDVKM. CDR3 nucleotide sequence: TGTGCCAGCAGTCCGACGACAGGGAGAGGAAACACCATATATTTT. This gives the protein CASSPTTGRGNTIYF. Full variable domain (missing parts from reference TRBV28 and TRBJ1-3): DVKVTQSSRYLVKRTGEKVFLECVQDMDHENMFWYRQDPGLGLRLIYFSYDVKMKEKGDIPEGYSVSREKKERFSLILESASTNQTSMYLCASSPTTGRGNTIYFGEGSWLTVV.

The rearrangement links TRBV2 to TRBJ1-2; no definite D call. Deletions cut 7 bases from V and 0 bases from J, with 12 bases between. This CDR3 comprises 14 residues. Germline V CDR1 and CDR2: SNHLY, FYNNEI. CDR3 sequence (DNA): TGTGCCAGCATTCTCGGTCCCGCTAACTATGGCTACACCTTC. It is translated as CASILGPANYGYTF.

The chain carries TRBV7-9 and TRBJ2-2, with D uncertain. V was trimmed by 2 bases and J by 4 bases, leaving 8 bases between them. This CDR3 comprises 14 residues. Germline CDR1 is SEHNR and CDR2 is FQNEAQ (reference sequence). The CDR3 loop reads CASSLQASTGELFF. CDR3 DNA: TGTGCCAGCAGCTTACAGGCTTCCACCGGGGAGCTGTTTTTT. Full variable domain (missing parts from reference TRBV7-9 and TRBJ2-2): DTGVSQNPRHKITKRGQNVTFRCDPISEHNRLYWYRQTLGQGPEFLTYFQNEAQLEKSRLLSDRFSAERPKGSFSTLEIQRTEQGDSAMYLCASSLQASTGELFFGEGSRLTVL.